This T cell receptor (beta chain) was sequenced in a study of blood T cells in healthy people across ages. Points from the study as a whole: Percentage of naive T cells showed a strong correlation with TCR beta diversity. Age showed a roughly linear inverse relationship with TCR beta diversity per million T cells. Unsorted PBMCs blocked a conclusive comparison of naive and antigen-experienced cells.

Primed by a sample-barcoded 5' primer and a J-beta primer mix, a second PCR proceeded for about 6 to 11 cycles. TCRdb analysed the 5' RACE reads with MiXCR anew, one entry per CDR3 protein. The sample shows some 900,000 distinct CDR3 sequences, roughly 26% of them seen only once. The CDR3 extends over 14 amino acids. Germline V CDR1 and CDR2: SNHLY, FYNNEI. The V end lost 1 base, the J end lost 1 base, and 7 bases lay between the germline ends. Notes on this clonotype: Its antigen is still unknown.

Each sample had at least 7 million PBMCs isolated. Sequencing input: blood. V and J are TRBV2 and TRBJ1-1, with unresolved D. This receptor was identified in a woman over 75 in good health. The CDR3 loop is CASSEEGRNTEAFF. The CDR3 DNA follows: TGTGCCAGCAGTGAAGAGGGCCGGAACACTGAAGCTTTCTTT.